This T cell receptor (beta chain) was sequenced in a study of T cells expressing NK-cell markers. Study-wide context: Each TCR beta repertoire originated in sorted T cells that were CD3+CD56+NKG2C+, CD3+CD56+NKG2C- or CD3+CD56-NKG2C+.

A 5'RACE template switching approach incorporating UMIs was used to make TCR beta cDNA. TCRdb reprocessed the 5' RACE reads and stores each CDR3 protein as one record, lacking DNA. This sample's table has roughly 110,000 distinct CDR3 sequences. Germline-derived CDR1 and CDR2 are DFQATT and SNEGSKA (reference sequence). This CDR3 is built from 13 residues. To note about this clonotype: Antigen: not known.

Regarding the study as a whole: These clonotypes also led the CD3+CD56-NKG2C+ fraction in a handful of donors.

The rearrangement links TRBV20-1 to TRBJ2-1; as DNA is missing, the TRBD2 call by TCRdb cannot be tested. This clonotype originated in a woman between 18 and 69 years old in good health. What was sequenced was blood T cells: a sorted CD56 or NKG2C T cell subset, CD4+ or CD8+ T cells, or bulk PBMC T cells (not recorded which). The CDR3 loop reads CSAPPPTSDEQFF.